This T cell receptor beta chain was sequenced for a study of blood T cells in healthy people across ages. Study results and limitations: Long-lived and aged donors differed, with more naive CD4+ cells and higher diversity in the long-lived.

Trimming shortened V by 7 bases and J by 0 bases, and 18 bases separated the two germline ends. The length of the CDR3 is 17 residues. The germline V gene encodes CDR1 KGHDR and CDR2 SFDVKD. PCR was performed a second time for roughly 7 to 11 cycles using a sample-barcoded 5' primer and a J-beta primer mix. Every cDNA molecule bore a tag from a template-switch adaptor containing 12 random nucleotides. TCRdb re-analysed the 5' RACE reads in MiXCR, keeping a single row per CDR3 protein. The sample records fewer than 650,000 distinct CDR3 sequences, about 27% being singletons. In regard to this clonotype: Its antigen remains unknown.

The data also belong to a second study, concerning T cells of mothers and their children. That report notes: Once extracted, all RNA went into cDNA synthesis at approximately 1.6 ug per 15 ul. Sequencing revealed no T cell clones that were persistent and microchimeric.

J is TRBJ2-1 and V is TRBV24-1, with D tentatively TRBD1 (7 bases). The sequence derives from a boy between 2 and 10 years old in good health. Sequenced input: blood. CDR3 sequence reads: CATSAGYRGSSYNEQFF. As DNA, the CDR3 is TGTGCCACCAGCGCGGGGTACAGGGGTAGCTCCTACAATGAGCAGTTCTTC.